The entry below gives a single T cell receptor (beta chain) sequence along with its context. Its antigen is currently not known. Within one base of it there is no much larger clone, and no base qualities were kept. Germline trimming amounts to 9 bases on V and 1 base on J, with 7 as the count of junction bases outside the gene matches. There are 15 amino acids in the CDR3, from cysteine to phenylalanine inclusive. CDR3 DNA is the only sequence kept; it has 45 bases, read in frame from the first base. CDR1 and CDR2 are drawn from the germline V gene (reference sequence): WNHNN, SYGVQD. Collaborating institutions collected whole blood in K2EDTA tubes following their own protocols. For TCRbeta analysis, collaborators shipped samples as frozen whole blood, isolated PBMCs, or DNA extracted from either of those sample types. The immunoSEQ Assay, a bias-controlled multiplex PCR, was used to amplify TCRbeta CDR3 regions from genomic DNA. The authors' analysis ran thus. Within the assay, amplification of reference gene primers was used to estimate how many nucleated cells each sample contained. To quantify the absolute abundance of each unique TCRbeta CDR3 rearrangement, sequence reads were collapsed and filtered. Productive Simpson clonality was computed per sample as the square root of Simpson's diversity index over productive rearrangements. TCRdb limited this immuneACCESS table to in-frame rearrangements with V and J called. A share of clones is missing; checked studies link under half to unresolved V genes, and the rest is unexplained. D and trimming come from the DNA, and the V and J calls and clone size come from that table. For this sample the table gives roughly 70,000 clones, of which more than 75% were detected only once. The leading ten clones occupy 4% to 5.5% of the sample.

This specimen comes from a study of blood T cell repertoires in COVID-19 (TCRdb year 2020). For the wider study: Samples from collaborators originated in the United States, Italy and Spain and spanned both the acute and convalescent phases of COVID-19. Deeply sampled blood TCRbeta repertoires from subjects exposed to, actively infected with, or recovered from COVID-19 were included in the dataset. The prospective study material was composed of cDNA or gDNA derived from T cells, B-cell-depleted T cells, or PBMCs. The repertoires were made available in a free public database intended to serve as a resource for research on the immune response to SARS-CoV-2. Sample metadata almost always included a de-identified subject ID, COVID-19 status, age in years and sex. Where available, HLA class I and class II types were obtained from metadata supplied by the sample provider rather than from assay-based typing. Samples came from the ongoing ImmuneRACE study (first 160 participants) plus 1,254 subjects from 6 global collaborators. General conclusions and limits of the study: How much clinical and demographic metadata was included differed by source and by participant, and the metadata was provided uncurated.

The chain is made from TRBV10-1 and TRBJ2-3, and 10 junction bases match TRBD2. The TCR originated in a man between 45 and 60 years old with active COVID-19. Sequences were obtained from peripheral blood. The CDR3 region reads CARARTSGCTDTQYF. The DNA sequence is given as TGCGCCAGAGCTCGGACTAGCGGTTGCACAGATACGCAGTATTTT.